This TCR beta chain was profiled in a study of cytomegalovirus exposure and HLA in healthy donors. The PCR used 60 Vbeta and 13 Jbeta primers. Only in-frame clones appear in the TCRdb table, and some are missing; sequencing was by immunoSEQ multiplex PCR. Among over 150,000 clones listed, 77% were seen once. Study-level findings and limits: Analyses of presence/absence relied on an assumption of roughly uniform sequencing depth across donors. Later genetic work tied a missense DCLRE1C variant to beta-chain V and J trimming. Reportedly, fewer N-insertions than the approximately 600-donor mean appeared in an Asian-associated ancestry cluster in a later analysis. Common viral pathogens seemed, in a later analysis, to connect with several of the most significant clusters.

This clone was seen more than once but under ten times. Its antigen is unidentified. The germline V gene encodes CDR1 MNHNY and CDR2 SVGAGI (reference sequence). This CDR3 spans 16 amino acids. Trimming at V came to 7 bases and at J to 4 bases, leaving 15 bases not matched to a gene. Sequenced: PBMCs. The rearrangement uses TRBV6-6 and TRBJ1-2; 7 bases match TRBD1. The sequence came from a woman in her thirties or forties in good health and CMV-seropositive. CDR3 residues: CASTLSGQGVGYGYTF. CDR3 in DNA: TGTGCCAGCACCCTATCCGGGCAGGGGGTAGGCTATGGCTACACCTTC.